The 8 T cell receptor beta chains reported below all come from one sample, sequenced in a study of CD4 T cells in relation to SARS-CoV-2 and coronaviruses. No antigen is known for these receptors. Assay used: immunoSEQ multiplex PCR; TCRdb lists only in-frame clones, some missing. Of approximately 41,000 clones listed, around 77% are singletons. Source material: memory CD4+ T cells from PBMCs, cultured in vitro. These receptors came from an adult with COVID-19.

The V gene is TRBV9, the J gene TRBJ2-5; 7 nucleotides agree with TRBD1. The CDR3 length is 14 residues. The germline V gene encodes CDR1 SGDLS and CDR2 YYNGEE. J was trimmed by 4 bases and V by 0 bases; bases with no gene match: 3. CDR3 in DNA: TGTGCCAGCAGCGTAGGACAGGGTAGAGAGACCCAGTACTTC. Residues: CASSVGQGRETQYF.

This rearrangement joins TRBV6-5 to TRBJ2-5; TRBD2 is a possible D gene (6 bases). The CDR3 sequence is 12 residues long. Trimming took 7 bases from V and 3 from J, leaving 9 bases between them. CDR1 MNHEY and CDR2 SVGAGI come from the germline V gene. CDR3 protein: CASTGREETQYF. The DNA for the CDR3 is TGTGCCAGCACCGGGAGAGAAGAGACCCAGTACTTC.

This chain joins TRBV19 and TRBJ2-3; 10 bases align to TRBD2. The V and J ends lost 5 bases and 1 base, in that order; junction bases with no gene match: 6. The CDR3 is made up of 16 amino acids. Germline V gene data show CDR1 as LNHDA and CDR2 as SQIVND (reference sequence). CDR3 residues: CASSPLAGEGTDTQYF. For the CDR3, the DNA is TGTGCCAGTAGTCCTCTAGCGGGAGAGGGCACAGATACGCAGTATTTT. The full variable domain, in which reference TRBV19 and TRBJ2-3 provide the parts outside the CDR3, is DGGITQSPKYLFRKEGQNVTLSCEQNLNHDAMYWYRQDPGQGLRLIYYSQIVNDFQKGDIAEGYSVSREKKESFPLTVTSAQKNPTAFYLCASSPLAGEGTDTQYFGPGTRLTVL.

J is TRBJ1-1 and V is TRBV7-9, with a weak D call TRBD1 (5 bases). The CDR3 is made up of 15 amino acids. Trimming stripped 1 base from V and 3 bases from J, with 12 bases between. From germline, CDR1 is SEHNR and CDR2 FQNEAQ (reference sequence). For the CDR3, the DNA is TGTGCCAGCAGCTTAGGCCAGGGCACCTACACTGAAGCTTTCTTT. Protein sequence: CASSLGQGTYTEAFF.

The chain recombines TRBV27 with TRBJ1-4; no clear D gene. The CDR3 length is 14 residues. V dropped 1 base and J dropped 0 bases, with 3 bases sitting between them. Germline CDR1 and CDR2: MNHEY and SMNVEV (reference sequence). CDR3 coding DNA: TGTGCCAGCAGTTTATTGGCAACTAATGAAAAACTGTTTTTT. Amino acids: CASSLLATNEKLFF.

V and J are TRBV14 and TRBJ2-3, with D possibly TRBD1 on 5 matching bases. Germline loops: CDR1 SGHDN, CDR2 FVKESK. CDR3 length equals 17 residues. V was cut by 4 bases and J by 6 bases, with 23 bases left in between. CDR3 residues: CASSLFLTTTGADTQYF. The DNA for the CDR3 is TGTGCCAGCAGCCTATTCTTAACGACGACTGGGGCGGATACGCAGTATTTT.

This clone was picked up one time. The rearrangement uses TRBV2 and TRBJ2-5; TRBD1 matches 7 bases. CDR3 size: 13 residues. V gave up 5 bases and J gave up 5 bases; unmatched junction bases: 5. Germline V lookup: CDR1 SNHLY, CDR2 FYNNEI. This CDR3 is CASSRDSGETQYF. The DNA for the CDR3 is TGTGCCAGCAGTCGGGACAGTGGGGAGACCCAGTACTTC.

The chain uses TRBV18 and TRBJ1-2; D is unresolved. Germline values: CDR1 KGHSH, CDR2 LQKENI. V gave up 4 bases and J gave up 8 bases, with 11 bases separating them. CDR3 length: 12 amino acids. CDR3 in amino acids: CASSQYQEGYTF. The CDR3 region has the DNA TGTGCCAGCTCACAGTATCAGGAGGGCTACACCTTC.